The clone carrying this TCR beta chain has more than one count but fewer than ten. This CDR3 spans 12 amino acids. With 4 bases removed from V and 8 bases from J, the gap between germline ends came to 7 bases. Per the germline V gene, CDR1 is SGHDT and CDR2 is YYEEEE. The sample belongs to a study of spatial heterogeneity in lung cancer. Study overall: Among detected sequences, beta-chain ones consistently exceeded alpha-chain ones in number.

Individual TCR cDNA molecules each bore their own unique molecular identifier. MiXCR was run by TCRdb on the 5' RACE reads, yielding one entry per CDR3 protein. Of tens of thousands of distinct CDR3 sequences listed, about 7.6% are singletons. Specified time point: sample taken at primary tumor resection. 72 TRACERx patients with early, untreated non-small cell lung cancer donated samples. TCRs were sequenced from unsorted whole RNA of tumor, nontumor lung or PBMC. The receptor's source is a male donor with early-stage non-small cell lung cancer. The specimen was PBMCs, collected at surgery. The chain has TRBV5-6 and TRBJ1-6; no reliable D call. The CDR3 spells CASSIRDSPLHF. The CDR3, as DNA: TGTGCCAGCAGCATCCGGGATTCACCCCTCCACTTT.